Listed below are T cell receptor beta chains from one sample, sequenced in a study of PD-1 blockade in classical Hodgkin lymphoma. The assay was immunoSEQ multiplex PCR, and TCRdb's table has in-frame clones only and misses some. The table lists 100,000 or so clones, 89% of them singletons, with about 20% in the top ten. The sample in question was peripheral blood mononuclear cells (PBMCs), obtained before the fourth cycle of nivolumab. All receptors come from a human donor with classical Hodgkin lymphoma. The CDR3 runs from the conserved cysteine through the conserved F or W. A D gene is named only where the DNA matches it firmly. Where a row states a size, it is once, few, many or the class of an expanded clone; other rows omit it.

clone size: once; D gene: TRBD1; V gene: TRBV4-2; J gene: TRBJ2-7; CDR3 DNA: TGTGCCAGCAGCCAAGCAAGCCTCCGGGACAGCTACGAGCAGTACTTC; CDR3 protein: CASSQASLRDSYEQYF
clone size: .; D gene: .; V gene: TRBV28; J gene: TRBJ1-5; CDR3 DNA: TGTGCCAGCAGTTTCTCGTTTATAAGTCCGAGGCAGCCCCAGCATTTT; CDR3 protein: CASSFSFISPRQPQHF
clone size: .; D gene: .; V gene: TRBV5-1; J gene: TRBJ2-7; CDR3 DNA: TGCGCCAGCAGCTTTTCCGGGTCCTACGAGCAGTACTTC; CDR3 protein: CASSFSGSYEQYF
clone size: .; D gene: TRBD1; V gene: TRBV5-1; J gene: TRBJ2-7; CDR3 DNA: TGCGCCAGCAGCTGGGACAGGAGCTCCTACGAGCAGTACTTC; CDR3 protein: CASSWDRSSYEQYF
clone size: .; D gene: TRBD1; V gene: TRBV5-4; J gene: TRBJ2-3; CDR3 DNA: TGTGCCAGCAGCTTGATGGGACAGGGGGCAGATACGCAGTATTTT; CDR3 protein: CASSLMGQGADTQYF
clone size: .; D gene: .; V gene: TRBV9; J gene: TRBJ1-5; CDR3 DNA: TGTGCCAGCAGCGTATCCCAAGCTAGCAATCAGCCCCAGCATTTT; CDR3 protein: CASSVSQASNQPQHF
clone size: .; D gene: .; V gene: TRBV19; J gene: TRBJ2-1; CDR3 DNA: TGTGCCAGTAGTATAAAAGGACAGTATTACAATGAGCAGTTCTTC; CDR3 protein: CASSIKGQYYNEQFF
clone size: .; D gene: .; V gene: TRBV18; J gene: TRBJ2-7; CDR3 DNA: TGTGCCAGCTCACCATACAAATGGGACATCCCCTGGGAGCAGTACTTC; CDR3 protein: CASSPYKWDIPWEQYF
clone size: .; D gene: TRBD1; V gene: TRBV4-1; J gene: TRBJ1-5; CDR3 DNA: TGCGCCAGCAGCCAAGCCACTACAGGGGTCAGGCAGCCCCAGCATTTT; CDR3 protein: CASSQATTGVRQPQHF
clone size: .; D gene: .; V gene: TRBV19; J gene: TRBJ2-7; CDR3 DNA: TGTGCCAGTAGTCCTAGTTCCCCAGGCCACGAGCAGTACTTC; CDR3 protein: CASSPSSPGHEQYF
clone size: .; D gene: .; V gene: TRBV5-4; J gene: TRBJ2-5; CDR3 DNA: TGTGCCAGCAGCACCCAAGAGACCCAGTACTTC; CDR3 protein: CASSTQETQYF
clone size: .; D gene: .; V gene: TRBV2; J gene: TRBJ1-3; CDR3 DNA: TGTGCCAGCAGTGACCCGGGACGGGGCGCTGGAAACACCATATATTTT; CDR3 protein: CASSDPGRGAGNTIYF
clone size: few; D gene: TRBD1; V gene: TRBV5-8; J gene: TRBJ2-1; CDR3 DNA: TGTGCCAGCAGCCGACAGGGGGGGTATTTGAAGCAGTTCTTC; CDR3 protein: CASSRQGGYLKQFF
clone size: .; D gene: TRBD1; V gene: TRBV5-8; J gene: TRBJ2-7; CDR3 DNA: TGTGCCAGCAGCCTGACAGGGGGGTACGAGCAGTACTTC; CDR3 protein: CASSLTGGYEQYF
clone size: .; D gene: TRBD1; V gene: TRBV30; J gene: TRBJ2-1; CDR3 DNA: TGTGCCTGGAGTACAGGGGGTTACAATGAGCAGTTCTTC; CDR3 protein: CAWSTGGYNEQFF
clone size: .; D gene: TRBD2; V gene: TRBV4-1; J gene: TRBJ2-1; CDR3 DNA: TGCGCCAGCAGCCCCCCGGGAGGGCCCCACAATGAGCAGTTCTTC; CDR3 protein: CASSPPGGPHNEQFF
clone size: .; D gene: .; V gene: TRBV7-6; J gene: TRBJ2-7; CDR3 DNA: TGTGCCAGCAGCTTAGCGGGAGAATACGAGCAGTACTTC; CDR3 protein: CASSLAGEYEQYF
clone size: .; D gene: TRBD1; V gene: TRBV4-2; J gene: TRBJ2-6; CDR3 DNA: TGTGCCAGCAGCCAAGCGGGACAGGGAAGAGCTGGGGCCAACGTCCTGACTTTC; CDR3 protein: CASSQAGQGRAGANVLTF
clone size: once; D gene: .; V gene: TRBV30; J gene: TRBJ1-1; CDR3 DNA: TGTGCCTGGAGTGTATCGGGGATTACTGAAGCTTTCTTT; CDR3 protein: CAWSVSGITEAFF
clone size: .; D gene: .; V gene: TRBV18; J gene: TRBJ2-5; CDR3 DNA: TGTGCCAGCTCACCACGTTCCGCAGACTCGCGGGAGACCCAGTACTTC; CDR3 protein: CASSPRSADSRETQYF
clone size: .; D gene: TRBD1; V gene: TRBV7-2; J gene: TRBJ2-3; CDR3 DNA: TGTGCCAGCAGCCAGAGAAGGACAGGGAATGCAGATACGCAGTATTTT; CDR3 protein: CASSQRRTGNADTQYF
clone size: .; D gene: .; V gene: TRBV30; J gene: TRBJ1-1; CDR3 DNA: TGTGCCTGGACAGGGAGCTATTACGAAGCTTTCTTT; CDR3 protein: CAWTGSYYEAFF
clone size: .; D gene: .; V gene: TRBV29-1; J gene: TRBJ1-2; CDR3 DNA: TGCAGCGTTGTGGGGGGAGGCTATGGCTACACCTTC; CDR3 protein: CSVVGGGYGYTF
clone size: many; D gene: TRBD1; V gene: TRBV7-8; J gene: TRBJ1-2; CDR3 DNA: TGTGCCAGCAGCATTGGACAGGCTGGCTATGGCTACACCTTC; CDR3 protein: CASSIGQAGYGYTF
clone size: .; D gene: .; V gene: TRBV28; J gene: TRBJ2-2; CDR3 DNA: TGTGCCAGCCTACACACCGGGGAGCTGTTTTTT; CDR3 protein: CASLHTGELFF
clone size: .; D gene: TRBD1; V gene: TRBV5-8; J gene: TRBJ1-2; CDR3 DNA: TGTGCCAGCAGCTTGGGGACAGGGTACTATGGCTACACCTTC; CDR3 protein: CASSLGTGYYGYTF
clone size: .; D gene: TRBD1; V gene: TRBV5-6; J gene: TRBJ2-7; CDR3 DNA: TGTGCCAGCAGCTTGCCTGGACAGGAAGTCTTCTCCTACGAGCAGTACTTC; CDR3 protein: CASSLPGQEVFSYEQYF
clone size: .; D gene: .; V gene: TRBV11-3; J gene: TRBJ2-1; CDR3 DNA: TGTGCCAGCAGCTTAGCCCCTCCACTGCGGGATGAAGATGAGCAGTTCTTC; CDR3 protein: CASSLAPPLRDEDEQFF
clone size: .; D gene: TRBD2; V gene: TRBV5-4; J gene: TRBJ2-4; CDR3 DNA: TGTGCCAGCAGTGATAGAGGACTAGCGGGAGCAGTTAACATTCAGTACTTC; CDR3 protein: CASSDRGLAGAVNIQYF
clone size: .; D gene: .; V gene: TRBV28; J gene: TRBJ1-5; CDR3 DNA: TGTGCCAGCAGGTTGGACAATCAGCCCCAGCATTTT; CDR3 protein: CASRLDNQPQHF
clone size: .; D gene: .; V gene: TRBV29-1; J gene: TRBJ1-4; CDR3 DNA: TGCAGCGCCTACGCTGAGACTAATGAAAAACTGTTTTTT; CDR3 protein: CSAYAETNEKLFF
clone size: .; D gene: .; V gene: TRBV5-1; J gene: TRBJ1-1; CDR3 DNA: TGCGCCAGCAGCCTACACCCCACCGGGAACACTGAAGCTTTCTTT; CDR3 protein: CASSLHPTGNTEAFF
clone size: .; D gene: .; V gene: TRBV5-1; J gene: TRBJ2-7; CDR3 DNA: TGCGCCAGCAGCAAAGGGGCCCAGGGTACCTACGAGCAGTACTTC; CDR3 protein: CASSKGAQGTYEQYF
clone size: .; D gene: .; V gene: TRBV13; J gene: TRBJ2-1; CDR3 DNA: TGTGCCAGCAGCTTAGAGGGGATGGATTACAATGAGCAGTTCTTC; CDR3 protein: CASSLEGMDYNEQFF
clone size: .; D gene: .; V gene: TRBV15; J gene: TRBJ2-1; CDR3 DNA: TGTGCCACCAGCAGAGATGAGGATCTGCAGTTCTTC; CDR3 protein: CATSRDEDLQFF
clone size: .; D gene: .; V gene: TRBV4-1; J gene: TRBJ1-1; CDR3 DNA: TGCGCCAGCAGCCAGGCACCGGGACAATTAATGAACACTGAAGCTTTCTTT; CDR3 protein: CASSQAPGQLMNTEAFF
clone size: .; D gene: .; V gene: TRBV11-2; J gene: TRBJ2-1; CDR3 DNA: TGTGCCAGCAGCTTAGCCCCTGCGGCAAGCAATGAGCAGTTCTTC; CDR3 protein: CASSLAPAASNEQFF
clone size: .; D gene: TRBD2; V gene: TRBV18; J gene: TRBJ2-7; CDR3 DNA: TGTGCCAGCTCACTAGCGGGGTTATACGAGCAGTACTTC; CDR3 protein: CASSLAGLYEQYF
clone size: .; D gene: TRBD1; V gene: TRBV11-2; J gene: TRBJ2-3; CDR3 DNA: TGTGCCAGCAGCACTAGGACAGGGGGCTTGGTGGCAGATACGCAGTATTTT; CDR3 protein: CASSTRTGGLVADTQYF
clone size: .; D gene: TRBD1; V gene: TRBV19; J gene: TRBJ1-2; CDR3 DNA: TGTGCCAGTAGAAGACAGGGGGAGGATGGCTACACCTTC; CDR3 protein: CASRRQGEDGYTF